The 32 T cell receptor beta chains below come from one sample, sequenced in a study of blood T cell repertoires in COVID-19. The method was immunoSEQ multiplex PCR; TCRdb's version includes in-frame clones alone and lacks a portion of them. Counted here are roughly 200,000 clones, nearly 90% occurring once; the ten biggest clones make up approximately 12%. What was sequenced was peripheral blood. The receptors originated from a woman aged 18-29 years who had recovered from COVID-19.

Written as DNA, the CDR3 is TGTGCCAGTAGTCCCTGGGGGGGTGCCGGGGAGCTGTTTTTT. Translated, it gives CASSPWGGAGELFF. This chain uses TRBV19 with TRBJ2-2, with TRBD2 matching 7 bases. With V trimmed by 5 bases and J by 6 bases, 6 bases remained unmatched. This CDR3 comprises 14 residues. Germline CDR1 and CDR2: LNHDA and SQIVND (reference sequence). Looking up the rest from reference TRBV19 and TRBJ2-2 gives the full variable domain: DGGITQSPKYLFRKEGQNVTLSCEQNLNHDAMYWYRQDPGQGLRLIYYSQIVNDFQKGDIAEGYSVSREKKESFPLTVTSAQKNPTAFYLCASSPWGGAGELFFGEGSRLTVL.

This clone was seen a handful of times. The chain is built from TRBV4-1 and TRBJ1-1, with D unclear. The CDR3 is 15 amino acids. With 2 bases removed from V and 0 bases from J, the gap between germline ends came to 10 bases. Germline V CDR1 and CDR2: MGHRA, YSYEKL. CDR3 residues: CASSQPFIMNTEAFF. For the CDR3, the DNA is TGCGCCAGCAGCCAACCCTTTATAATGAACACTGAAGCTTTCTTT.

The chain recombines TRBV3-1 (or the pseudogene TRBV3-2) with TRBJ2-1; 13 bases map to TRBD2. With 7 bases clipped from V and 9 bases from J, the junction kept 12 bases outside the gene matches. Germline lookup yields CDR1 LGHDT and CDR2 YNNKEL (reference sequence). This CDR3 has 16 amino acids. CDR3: CASTPFGTSGISEQFF. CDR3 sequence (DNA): TGTGCCAGCACTCCCTTTGGGACTAGCGGGATTAGTGAGCAGTTCTTC.

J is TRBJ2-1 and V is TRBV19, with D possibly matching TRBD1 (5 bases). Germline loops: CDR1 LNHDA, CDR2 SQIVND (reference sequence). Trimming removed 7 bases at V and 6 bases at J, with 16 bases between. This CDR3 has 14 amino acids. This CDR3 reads CASMSRAAANEQFF. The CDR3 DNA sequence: TGTGCCAGTATGTCCAGGGCGGCGGCCAATGAGCAGTTCTTC.

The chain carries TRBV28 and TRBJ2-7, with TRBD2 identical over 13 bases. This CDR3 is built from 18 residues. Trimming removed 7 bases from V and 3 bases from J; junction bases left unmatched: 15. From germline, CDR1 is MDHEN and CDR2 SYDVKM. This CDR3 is CASNLGLAGAVRGYEQYF. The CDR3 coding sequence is TGTGCCAGCAACCTCGGACTAGCGGGAGCAGTACGGGGCTACGAGCAGTACTTC.

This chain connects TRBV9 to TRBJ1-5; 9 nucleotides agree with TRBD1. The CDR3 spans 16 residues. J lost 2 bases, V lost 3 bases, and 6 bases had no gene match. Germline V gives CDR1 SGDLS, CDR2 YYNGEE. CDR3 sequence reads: CASSEGTGFGNQPQHF. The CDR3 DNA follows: TGTGCCAGCAGCGAGGGGACAGGGTTCGGCAATCAGCCCCAGCATTTT.

The CDR3 is CATWGGGSYNEQFF. The CDR3 DNA is TGTGCCACCTGGGGAGGAGGCTCCTACAATGAGCAGTTCTTC. The chain combines TRBV7-9 with TRBJ2-1, with D tentatively TRBD2 (6 bases). Germline-derived CDR1 and CDR2 are SEHNR and FQNEAQ (reference sequence). This CDR3 contains 14 residues. Trimming removed 10 bases at V and 0 bases at J, with 13 bases between.

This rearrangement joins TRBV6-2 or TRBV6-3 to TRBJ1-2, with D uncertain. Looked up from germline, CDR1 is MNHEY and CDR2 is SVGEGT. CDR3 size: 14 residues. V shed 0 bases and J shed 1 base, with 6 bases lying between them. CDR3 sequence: CASSYSSVNYGYTF. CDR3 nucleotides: TGTGCCAGCAGTTACTCGTCGGTTAACTATGGCTACACCTTC.

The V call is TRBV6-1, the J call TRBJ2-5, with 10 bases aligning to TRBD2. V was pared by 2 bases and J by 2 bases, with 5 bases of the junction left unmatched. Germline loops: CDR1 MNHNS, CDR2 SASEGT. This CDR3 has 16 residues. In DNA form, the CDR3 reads TGTGCCAGCAGTGAAATGGTACTAGCGGGACAAGAGACCCAGTACTTC. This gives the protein CASSEMVLAGQETQYF.

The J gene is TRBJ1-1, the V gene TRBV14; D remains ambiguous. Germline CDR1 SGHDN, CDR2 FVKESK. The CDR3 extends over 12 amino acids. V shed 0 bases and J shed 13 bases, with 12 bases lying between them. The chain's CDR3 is CASSQDYGFGFF. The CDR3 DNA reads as TGTGCCAGCAGCCAAGATTACGGGTTCGGTTTCTTT.

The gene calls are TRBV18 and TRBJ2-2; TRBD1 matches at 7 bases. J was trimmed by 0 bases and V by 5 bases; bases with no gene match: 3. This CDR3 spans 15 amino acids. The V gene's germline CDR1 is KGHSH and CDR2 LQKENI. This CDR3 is CASSWTGANTGELFF. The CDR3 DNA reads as TGTGCCAGCTCATGGACAGGAGCGAACACCGGGGAGCTGTTTTTT.

The CDR3 DNA reads TGTGCCAGTAGTATAATAGCAGGGGGGCCGAACACTGAAGCTTTCTTT. As protein: CASSIIAGGPNTEAFF. The V call is TRBV19, the J call TRBJ1-1, with TRBD1 identical over 7 bases. V trimming: 2 bases; J trimming: 1 base; junction bases outside the gene matches: 7. The CDR3 covers 16 residues. Per germline, CDR1 LNHDA and CDR2 SQIVND (reference sequence).

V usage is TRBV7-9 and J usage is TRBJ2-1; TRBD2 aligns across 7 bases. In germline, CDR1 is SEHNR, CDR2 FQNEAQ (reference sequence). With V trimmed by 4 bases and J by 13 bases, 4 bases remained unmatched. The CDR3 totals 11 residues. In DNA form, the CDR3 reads TGTGCCAGCAGCTCCCGGGACTACCAGTTCTTC. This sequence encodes CASSSRDYQFF.

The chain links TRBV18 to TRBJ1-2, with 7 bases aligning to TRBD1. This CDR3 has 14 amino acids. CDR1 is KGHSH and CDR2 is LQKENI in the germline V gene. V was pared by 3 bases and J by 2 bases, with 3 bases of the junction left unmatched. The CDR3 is CASSPRGANYGYTF. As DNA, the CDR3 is TGTGCCAGCTCACCCAGGGGGGCCAACTATGGCTACACCTTC.

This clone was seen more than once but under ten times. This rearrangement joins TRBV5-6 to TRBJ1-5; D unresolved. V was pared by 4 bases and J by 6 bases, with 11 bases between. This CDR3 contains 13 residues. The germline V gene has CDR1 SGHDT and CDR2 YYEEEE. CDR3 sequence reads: CASSGGMGQPQHF. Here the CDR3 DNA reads TGTGCCAGCAGCGGAGGTATGGGTCAGCCCCAGCATTTT.

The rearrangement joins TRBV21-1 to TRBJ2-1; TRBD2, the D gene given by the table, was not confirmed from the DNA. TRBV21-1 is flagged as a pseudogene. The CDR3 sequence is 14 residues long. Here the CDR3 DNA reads TGTGATCCTAAGCCGGGAGAGAGGTACAATGAGCAGTTCTTC. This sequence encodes CDPKPGERYNEQFF.

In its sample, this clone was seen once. The CDR3 region is CASSQDRREQFF. In DNA, the CDR3 is TGCGCCAGCAGCCAAGACCGGCGGGAGCAGTTCTTC. The chain employs TRBV4-3 and TRBJ2-1, with D unresolved. The V and J ends lost 0 bases and 10 bases respectively, with 7 bases between them. The CDR3 spans 12 residues. The V gene's germline CDR1 is LGHNA and CDR2 YSLEER.

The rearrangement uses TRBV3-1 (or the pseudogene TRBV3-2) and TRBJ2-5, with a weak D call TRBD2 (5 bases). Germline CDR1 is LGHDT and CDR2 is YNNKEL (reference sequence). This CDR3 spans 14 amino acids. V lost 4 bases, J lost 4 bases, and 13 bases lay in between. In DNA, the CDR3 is TGTGCCAGCAGCCCTACGAGGGCGGGAGAGACCCAGTACTTC. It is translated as CASSPTRAGETQYF.

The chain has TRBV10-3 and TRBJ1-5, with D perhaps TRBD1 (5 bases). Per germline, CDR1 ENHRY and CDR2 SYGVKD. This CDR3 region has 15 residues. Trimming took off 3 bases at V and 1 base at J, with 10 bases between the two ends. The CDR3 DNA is TGTGCCATCAGTGAAGCAGGGATAAGCAATCAGCCCCAGCATTTT. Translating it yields CAISEAGISNQPQHF.

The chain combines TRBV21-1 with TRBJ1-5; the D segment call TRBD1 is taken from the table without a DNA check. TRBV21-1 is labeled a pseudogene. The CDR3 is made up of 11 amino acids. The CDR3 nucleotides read TGTGCCAGCAGCAGGGCTCAGCCCCAGCATTTT. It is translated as CASSRAQPQHF.

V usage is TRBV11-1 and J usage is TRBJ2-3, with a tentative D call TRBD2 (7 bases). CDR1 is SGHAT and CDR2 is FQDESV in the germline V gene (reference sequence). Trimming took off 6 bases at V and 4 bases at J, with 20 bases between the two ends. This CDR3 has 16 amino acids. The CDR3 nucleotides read TGTGCCAGCAGTCGGGGGCAGCGGGAACGCGCAGATACGCAGTATTTT. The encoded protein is CASSRGQRERADTQYF. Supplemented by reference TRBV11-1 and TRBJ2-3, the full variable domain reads EAEVAQSPRYKITEKSQAVAFWCDPISGHATLYWYRQILGQGPELLVQFQDESVVDDSQLPKDRFSAERLKGVDSTLKIQPAELGDSAMYLCASSRGQRERADTQYFGPGTRLTVL.

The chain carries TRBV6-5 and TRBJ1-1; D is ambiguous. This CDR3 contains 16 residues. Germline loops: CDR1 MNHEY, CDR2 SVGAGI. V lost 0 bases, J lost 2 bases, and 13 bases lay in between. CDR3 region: CASSYSIGSGNTEAFF. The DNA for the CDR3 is TGTGCCAGCAGTTACTCGATTGGGTCGGGAAACACTGAAGCTTTCTTT.

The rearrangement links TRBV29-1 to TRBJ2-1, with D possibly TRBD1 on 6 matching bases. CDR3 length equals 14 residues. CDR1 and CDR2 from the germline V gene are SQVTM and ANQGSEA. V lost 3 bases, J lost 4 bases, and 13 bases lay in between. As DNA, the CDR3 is TGCAGCGTTGAGGCAGGGGCCCCTTACAATGAGCAGTTCTTC. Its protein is CSVEAGAPYNEQFF.

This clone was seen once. CDR3 loop: CSVTSGSGNEQFF. The DNA of the CDR3 is TGCAGCGTTACTAGCGGGAGCGGGAATGAGCAGTTCTTC. The chain employs TRBV29-1 and TRBJ2-1; 11 bases align to TRBD2. The V gene end was trimmed by 5 bases and the J gene end by 7 bases; junction bases not matched to a gene: 4. Looked up from germline, CDR1 is SQVTM and CDR2 is ANQGSEA. The CDR3 is made up of 13 amino acids.

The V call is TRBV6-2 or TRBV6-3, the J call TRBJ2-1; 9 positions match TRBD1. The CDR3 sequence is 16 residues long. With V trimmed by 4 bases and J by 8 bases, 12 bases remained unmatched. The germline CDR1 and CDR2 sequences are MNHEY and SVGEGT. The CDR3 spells CASSSGQGLGDDEQFF. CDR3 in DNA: TGTGCCAGCAGTTCGGGACAGGGCCTTGGGGACGATGAGCAGTTCTTC.

DNA of the CDR3: TGTGCCAGCAGTTTCGACTCACCCCACTTATCGGATGAGCAGTACTTC. The encoded protein is CASSFDSPHLSDEQYF. This chain connects TRBV6-5 to TRBJ2-7, with D uncertain. Germline V gene lookup returns CDR1 MNHEY and CDR2 SVGAGI. V gave up 4 bases and J gave up 7 bases, with 23 bases separating them. The CDR3 runs to 16 residues.

The CDR3 spells CSVELNRGYGYTF. The CDR3 bases are TGCAGCGTTGAATTGAACAGGGGCTATGGCTACACCTTC. The V call is TRBV29-1, the J call TRBJ1-2; 7 nucleotides line up with TRBD1. The CDR3 extends over 13 amino acids. The junction had 4 bases not matched to a gene; V was cut back by 2 bases and J by 4 bases. Germline CDR1 is SQVTM and CDR2 is ANQGSEA. The full variable domain, its missing parts supplied by reference TRBV29-1 and TRBJ1-2, is SAVISQKPSRDICQRGTSLTIQCQVDSQVTMMFWYRQQPGQSLTLIATANQGSEATYESGFVIDKFPISRPNLTFSTLTVSNMSPEDSSIYLCSVELNRGYGYTFGSGTRLTVV.

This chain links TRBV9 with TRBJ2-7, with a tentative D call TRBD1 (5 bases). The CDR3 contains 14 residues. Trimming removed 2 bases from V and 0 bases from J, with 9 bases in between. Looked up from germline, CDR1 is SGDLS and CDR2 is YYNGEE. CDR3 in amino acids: CASSVDSFSYEQYF. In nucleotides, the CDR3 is TGTGCCAGCAGCGTCGACAGCTTCTCCTACGAGCAGTACTTC.

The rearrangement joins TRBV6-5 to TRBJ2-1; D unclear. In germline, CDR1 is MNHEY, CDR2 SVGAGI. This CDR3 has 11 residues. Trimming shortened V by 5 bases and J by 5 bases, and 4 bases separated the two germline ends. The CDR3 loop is CASSQNNEQFF. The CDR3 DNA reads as TGTGCCAGCAGTCAGAACAATGAGCAGTTCTTC.

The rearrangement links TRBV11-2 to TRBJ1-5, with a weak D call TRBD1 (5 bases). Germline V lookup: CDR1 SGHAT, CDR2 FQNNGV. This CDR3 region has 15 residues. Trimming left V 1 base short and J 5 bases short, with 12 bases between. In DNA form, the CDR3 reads TGTGCCAGCAGCTTAGGAGGACGCAGGGATCAGCCCCAGCATTTT. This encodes CASSLGGRRDQPQHF.

The CDR3 nucleotides read TGTGCCAGCAGCGTAGGCGGGAAATACAATGAGCAGTTCTTC. Encoded protein: CASSVGGKYNEQFF. The V call is TRBV9, the J call TRBJ2-1, with D perhaps TRBD2 (6 bases). Looked up from germline, CDR1 is SGDLS and CDR2 is YYNGEE. V was pared by 0 bases and J by 4 bases, with 8 bases between. The CDR3 has 14 amino acids.

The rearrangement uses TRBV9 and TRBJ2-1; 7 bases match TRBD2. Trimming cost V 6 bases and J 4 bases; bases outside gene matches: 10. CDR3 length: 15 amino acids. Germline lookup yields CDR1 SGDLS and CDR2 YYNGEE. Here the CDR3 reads CASNPSSGEYNEQFF. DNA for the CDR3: TGTGCCAGCAACCCCTCGAGCGGGGAGTACAATGAGCAGTTCTTC.